Sequencing of this T cell receptor beta chain was carried out in a study of T cell responses to AZD1222 COVID-19 vaccine. Study at large: Pooled in the analysis were second doses at about 4 or about 12 weeks.

The trim removed 1 base at V and 4 bases at J, leaving 1 base unmatched. Per the germline V gene, CDR1 is LGHNA and CDR2 is YSLEER. This CDR3 comprises 14 residues. Points from the study as a whole: Vaccine-associated CD4 TCRs spanned spike, dominant at 160-218 and 743-854.

Sequencing used immunoSEQ multiplex PCR; TCRdb keeps in-frame clones, though not all of them. The data contain around 120,000 clones, about 92% of them seen just once; the ten biggest clones take up more than 13%. To note about this clone: Its antigen is not known.

V usage is TRBV4-3 and J usage is TRBJ2-3; 8 bases line up with TRBD1. This sample comprised peripheral blood, obtained on day 0 of AZD1222 vaccination. The clonotype originates from an adult in good health. CDR3: CASSQGQGSDTQYF. In nucleotides, the CDR3 is TGCGCCAGCAGCCAAGGACAGGGGTCAGATACGCAGTATTTT.